A selection of T cell receptor beta chains follows, all from one sample in a study of Graves' ophthalmopathy and Graves' hyperthyroidism. TCRdb processed the multiplex PCR reads anew with MiXCR; each CDR3 protein has one entry. The table lists 200,000 to 250,000 distinct CDR3 sequences, 20% to 25% of them singletons. The sequenced sample consisted of peripheral blood. The receptors derive from a woman aged 45-59 years with Graves' ophthalmopathy. The conserved cysteine and the conserved F or W are not part of the CDR3 here. A D gene is named only where the DNA matches it firmly.

v_call	j_call	d_call	cdr3_aa
TRBV14	TRBJ2-2	NA	ASSQYRDTGELF
TRBV27	TRBJ1-5	TRBD1	ASRDRVSNQPQH
TRBV19	TRBJ1-2	NA	ASSPRVESGYT
TRBV6-2/TRBV6-3	TRBJ2-7	TRBD2	ASSSGTTGAYEQY
TRBV28	TRBJ1-1	TRBD1	ASWTGASYTEAF
TRBV6-1	TRBJ2-7	TRBD1	ASSVRDRGSFEQY
TRBV5-1	TRBJ2-7	NA	ASSIGGGTYEQY
TRBV6-5	TRBJ2-7	NA	ASRLQVYEQY
TRBV6-5	TRBJ2-2	NA	ASSYSGNSGELF
TRBV11-2	TRBJ2-5	NA	ASSLVGFVQETQY
TRBV28	TRBJ2-4	TRBD2	ASSLRREAKNIQY
TRBV18	TRBJ2-7	NA	ASSPPSREQY
TRBV12-3/TRBV12-4	TRBJ2-5	TRBD2	ASKPTSGRGETQY
TRBV20-1	TRBJ2-7	TRBD2	SAEGTSVSSYEQY
TRBV29-1	TRBJ1-2	TRBD1	SVSGQGIGGYT
TRBV28	TRBJ1-5	TRBD1	ASSFRTGYSNQPQH
TRBV14	TRBJ2-6	NA	ASSPGANVLT
TRBV28	TRBJ2-7	NA	ASSLVSWVPTSGQY